These 21 T cell receptor beta chains were sequenced from one sample in a study of blood T cell repertoires in COVID-19. Data came from immunoSEQ multiplex PCR; TCRdb stores just in-frame clones and leaves some out. Of over 140,000 clones in the sample, 76% were seen once. Specimen: peripheral blood. These TCRs come from a woman older than 75 with active or convalescent COVID-19.

This clone was counted many times. The chain joins TRBV3-1 (or the pseudogene TRBV3-2) to TRBJ1-2; TRBD1 is a possible D gene (5 bases). Trimming cost V 2 bases and J 8 bases, with 18 bases left between them. The CDR3 totals 15 residues. The germline V gene has CDR1 LGHDT and CDR2 YNNKEL (reference sequence). CDR3 DNA sequence: TGTGCCAGCAGCCAAAACCCGGGGGGATCTGGGGGCTACACCTTC. Translated, it gives CASSQNPGGSGGYTF.

The chain couples TRBV6-6 to TRBJ1-1, with 11 nucleotides matching TRBD1. The V gene's germline CDR1 is MNHNY and CDR2 SVGAGI (reference sequence). V gave up 5 bases and J gave up 0 bases; unmatched junction bases: 11. The CDR3 spans 18 residues. The CDR3 loop reads CASSRPGTGGIMNTEAFF. CDR3 nucleotide sequence: TGTGCCAGCAGTCGTCCCGGGACAGGGGGAATTATGAACACTGAAGCTTTCTTT.

CDR3 residues: CASSSSNRAGNTIYF. Here the CDR3 DNA reads TGTGCCAGCAGCTCCTCAAACAGGGCTGGAAACACCATATATTTT. J is TRBJ1-3 and V is TRBV7-9; D is perhaps TRBD1 (6 bases). V was shortened by 4 bases and J by 2 bases, with 12 bases between the two germline ends. The germline V gene encodes CDR1 SEHNR and CDR2 FQNEAQ (reference sequence). The CDR3 has 15 amino acids.

The CDR3 DNA follows: TGTGCCTGGAGTGACGGCAGGGGCACCGGGGAGCTGTTTTTT. Amino acid sequence: CAWSDGRGTGELFF. The rearrangement links TRBV30 to TRBJ2-2; D might be TRBD1 (6 bases). V was trimmed by 1 base and J by 4 bases, leaving 10 bases between them. Germline CDR1 and CDR2: GTSNPN and SVGIG (reference sequence). The CDR3 is made up of 14 amino acids.

CDR3 DNA: TGTGCCAGCTTGGGCAGGGTCTCCGGGGAGCTGTTTTTT. The encoded protein is CASLGRVSGELFF. V gene TRBV28 combines with J gene TRBJ2-2; D possibly corresponds to TRBD1 (5 bases). This CDR3 contains 13 residues. The V gene lost 8 bases and the J gene lost 6 bases, with 13 bases spanning the gap. CDR1 MDHEN and CDR2 SYDVKM come from the germline V gene. The variable domain in full, with the rest retrieved from reference TRBV28 and TRBJ2-2, is DVKVTQSSRYLVKRTGEKVFLECVQDMDHENMFWYRQDPGLGLRLIYFSYDVKMKEKGDIPEGYSVSREKKERFSLILESASTNQTSMYLCASLGRVSGELFFGEGSRLTVL.

This chain uses TRBV4-2 with TRBJ1-1, with 8 bases that match TRBD1. Trimming took 2 bases from V and 6 from J; bases not matched to a gene: 8. The germline CDR1 and CDR2 sequences are LGHNA and YNFKEQ. This CDR3 comprises 15 residues. The CDR3, as DNA: TGTGCCAGCAGCCAATCCGGGACAGGTGGGGCTGAAGCTTTCTTT. Amino acid sequence: CASSQSGTGGAEAFF.

V and J are TRBV19 and TRBJ2-2, with D possibly TRBD2 on 5 matching bases. Between the trimmed V and J ends, which lost 7 bases and 6 bases, there was a span of 12 bases. There are 13 residues in the CDR3. Germline CDR1 and CDR2: LNHDA and SQIVND (reference sequence). For the CDR3, the DNA is TGTGCCAGTAAATTCGGGGAATCCGGGGAGCTGTTTTTT. Amino acid sequence: CASKFGESGELFF.

V and J are TRBV12-5 and TRBJ2-7, with 9 bases aligning to TRBD1. CDR3 size: 15 residues. Germline lookup yields CDR1 LGHNT and CDR2 FRNRAP. V gave up 1 base and J gave up 3 bases; unmatched junction bases: 4. Here the CDR3 DNA reads TGTGCTAGTGGTTTGGCTCGGGACAGGGTCTACGAGCAGTACTTC. This encodes CASGLARDRVYEQYF.

This chain joins TRBV7-8 and TRBJ1-4; TRBD1 aligns across 9 bases. CDR1 and CDR2 from the germline V gene are SGHVS and FQNEAQ. The V segment lost 1 base and the J segment 5 bases; nucleotides outside the gene matches: 2. There are 15 residues in the CDR3. The CDR3 spells CASSLEGQGNEKLFF. In nucleotides, the CDR3 is TGTGCCAGCAGCTTAGAGGGACAGGGAAATGAAAAACTGTTTTTT.

The rearrangement links TRBV5-6 to TRBJ1-1; TRBD1 is a possible D gene (5 bases). V was clipped by 2 bases and J by 7 bases, with 21 bases between them. The CDR3 extends over 16 amino acids. In germline, CDR1 is SGHDT, CDR2 YYEEEE. The CDR3 bases are TGTGCCAGCAGCTTACCCCCAGGGTTATTAAGGAGTGAAGCTTTCTTT. Translation gives CASSLPPGLLRSEAFF.

This rearrangement joins TRBV5-1 to TRBJ2-5; D may be TRBD2 (7 bases). V was cut by 3 bases and J by 1 base, with 10 bases left in between. CDR3 length: 14 residues. In germline, CDR1 is SGHRS, CDR2 YFSETQ. CDR3 nucleotides: TGCGCCAGCAGCTCGGCGGGGGCCCAAGAGACCCAGTACTTC. Its protein product is CASSSAGAQETQYF.

The V and J genes are TRBV30 and TRBJ1-1; no firm D call. V lost 2 bases and J 1 base, leaving 11 bases between the germline ends. The length of the CDR3 is 14 residues. CDR1 is GTSNPN, CDR2 SVGIG, per germline (reference sequence). This CDR3 is CAWSKGLPNTEAFF. In nucleotides, the CDR3 is TGTGCCTGGAGTAAAGGACTCCCGAACACTGAAGCTTTCTTT.

This clone occurred a few times. The rearrangement uses TRBV7-8 and TRBJ1-1, with TRBD1 identical over 8 bases. Trimming at V came to 5 bases and at J to 6 bases, leaving 14 bases not matched to a gene. CDR1 SGHVS and CDR2 FQNEAQ come from the germline V gene. The CDR3 extends over 16 amino acids. The CDR3 bases are TGTGCCAGCAGCCCACCACAGGGGGGGTGGTGGTCTGAAGCTTTCTTT. Encoded protein: CASSPPQGGWWSEAFF.

The chain links TRBV10-2 to TRBJ1-5, with D uncertain. The germline gives CDR1 WSHSY, CDR2 SAAADI. The length of the CDR3 is 12 residues. V was shortened by 3 bases and J by 3 bases, with 3 bases between the two germline ends. For the CDR3, the DNA is TGCGCCAGCAGTGACCTCAATCAGCCCCAGCATTTT. The encoded protein is CASSDLNQPQHF.

The chain employs TRBV5-1 and TRBJ1-1; 7 bases match TRBD1. From germline, CDR1 is SGHRS and CDR2 YFSETQ. Germline trimming cut 2 bases from V and 4 bases from J; bases unmatched to any gene: 8. The CDR3 runs 15 residues. The CDR3 loop is CASSFQQGVSTEAFF. In nucleotides, the CDR3 is TGCGCCAGCAGCTTTCAGCAGGGGGTGAGCACTGAAGCTTTCTTT.

The chain employs TRBV18 and TRBJ2-1; 8 nucleotides align to TRBD1. The CDR3 covers 19 residues. V was clipped by 5 bases and J by 1 base; unmatched bases: 16. Germline V gene lookup returns CDR1 KGHSH and CDR2 LQKENI. The CDR3, as DNA: TGTGCCAGCTCATACCAAACAGGGGGAGGAGTTGCATCCTACAATGAGCAGTTCTTC. Translated, it gives CASSYQTGGGVASYNEQFF.

CDR3 region: CATPDSRSTEAFF. CDR3 nucleotide sequence: TGTGCCACTCCGGATTCAAGGAGCACTGAAGCTTTCTTT. The chain recombines TRBV6-5 with TRBJ1-1; D gene uncertain. In germline, CDR1 is MNHEY, CDR2 SVGAGI. This CDR3 region has 13 residues. With 10 bases removed from V and 4 bases from J, the gap between germline ends came to 16 bases.

The rearrangement uses TRBV5-1 and TRBJ1-2; D might be TRBD1 (5 bases). Trimming removed 4 bases at V and 3 bases at J, with 13 bases between. The V gene's germline CDR1 is SGHRS and CDR2 YFSETQ. The CDR3 is 14 amino acids. CDR3 region: CASSLFGRDYGYTF. As DNA, the CDR3 is TGCGCCAGCAGCCTCTTTGGCAGGGACTATGGCTACACCTTC.

The chain uses TRBV12-3 or TRBV12-4 and TRBJ2-7, with D hard to call. This CDR3 spans 13 amino acids. With 3 bases removed from V and 3 bases from J, the gap between germline ends came to 9 bases. In nucleotides, the CDR3 is TGTGCCAGCAGTTTTGGAGAGGACTACGAGCAGTACTTC. It encodes CASSFGEDYEQYF.

This clone was seen a handful of times. V and J are TRBV25-1 and TRBJ1-3; D might be TRBD1 (5 bases). The germline V and J ends were trimmed by 9 bases and 2 bases, with 11 bases remaining between them. The CDR3 sequence is 13 residues long. The germline V gene encodes CDR1 MGHDK and CDR2 SYGVNS. DNA of the CDR3: TGTGCCAGTCGACAGTTCGCTGGAAACACCATATATTTT. It translates to CASRQFAGNTIYF.

The chain recombines TRBV27 with TRBJ2-3; TRBD2 matches at 10 bases. V gave up 6 bases and J gave up 6 bases; unmatched junction bases: 12. The CDR3 has 16 residues. Germline V gene data show CDR1 as MNHEY and CDR2 as SMNVEV (reference sequence). In DNA form, the CDR3 reads TGTGCCAGCAGCGAAACAAGCGGGGGGGCTTTTGATACGCAGTATTTT. Its translation is CASSETSGGAFDTQYF.